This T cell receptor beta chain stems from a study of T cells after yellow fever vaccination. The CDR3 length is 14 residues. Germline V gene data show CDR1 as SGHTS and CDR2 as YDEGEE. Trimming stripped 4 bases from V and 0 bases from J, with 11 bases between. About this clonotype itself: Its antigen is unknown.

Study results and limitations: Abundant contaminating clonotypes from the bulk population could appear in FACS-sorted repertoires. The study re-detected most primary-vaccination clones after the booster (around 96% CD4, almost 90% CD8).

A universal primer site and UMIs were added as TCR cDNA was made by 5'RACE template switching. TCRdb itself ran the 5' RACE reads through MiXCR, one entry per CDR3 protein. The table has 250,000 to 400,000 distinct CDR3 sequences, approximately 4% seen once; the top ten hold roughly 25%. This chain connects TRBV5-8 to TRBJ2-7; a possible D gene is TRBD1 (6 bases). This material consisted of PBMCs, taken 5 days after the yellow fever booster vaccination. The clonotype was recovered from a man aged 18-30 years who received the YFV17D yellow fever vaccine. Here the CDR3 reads CASSISQGSYEQYV. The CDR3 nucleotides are TGTGCCAGCAGCATATCACAGGGCTCCTACGAGCAGTACGTC.